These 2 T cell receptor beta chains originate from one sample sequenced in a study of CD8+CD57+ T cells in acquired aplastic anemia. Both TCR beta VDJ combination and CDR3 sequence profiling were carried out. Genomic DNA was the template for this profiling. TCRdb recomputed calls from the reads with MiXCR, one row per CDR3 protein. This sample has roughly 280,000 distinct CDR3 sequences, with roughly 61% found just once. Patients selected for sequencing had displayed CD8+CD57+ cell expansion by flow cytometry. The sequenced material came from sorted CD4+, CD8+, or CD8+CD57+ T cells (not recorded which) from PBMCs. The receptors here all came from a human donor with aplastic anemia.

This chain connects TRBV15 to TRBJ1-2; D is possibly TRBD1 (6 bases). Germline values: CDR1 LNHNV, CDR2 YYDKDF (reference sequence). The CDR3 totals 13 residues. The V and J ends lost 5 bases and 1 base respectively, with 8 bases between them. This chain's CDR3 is CATSPDSNYGYTF. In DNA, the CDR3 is TGTGCCACCAGCCCGGACAGTAACTATGGCTACACCTTC.

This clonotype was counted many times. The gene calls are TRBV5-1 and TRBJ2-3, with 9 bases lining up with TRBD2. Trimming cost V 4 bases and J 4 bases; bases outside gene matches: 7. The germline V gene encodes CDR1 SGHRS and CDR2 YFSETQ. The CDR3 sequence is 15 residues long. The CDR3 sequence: CASSRASGEADTQYF. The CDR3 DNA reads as TGCGCCAGCAGCCGGGCTAGCGGGGAGGCAGATACGCAGTATTTT.